This TCR beta chain was found in a study of cytomegalovirus exposure and HLA in healthy donors. The study's findings and limits: Among the CMV-associated chains, a few were confirmed in vitro as specific for CMV antigens.

In regard to this clone: The antigen is not known.

The germline gives CDR1 SGHTA, CDR2 FQGNSA. Trimming cost V 1 base and J 3 bases; bases outside gene matches: 17. The CDR3 runs to 19 residues. The PCR ran on 60 Vbeta and 13 Jbeta primers. Sequencing used immunoSEQ multiplex PCR; TCRdb keeps in-frame clones, though not all of them. The data contain fewer than 250,000 clones, approximately 83% of them singletons. The clonotype comes from a girl between 10 and 17 years old in good health and CMV-seronegative. Sequencing input: PBMCs. V and J are TRBV7-2 and TRBJ1-2; 7 bases agree with TRBD1. CDR3 in amino acids: CASSLVPFFTGTGDYGYTF. DNA for the CDR3: TGTGCCAGCAGCTTAGTTCCATTTTTTACGGGAACAGGGGACTATGGCTACACCTTC.